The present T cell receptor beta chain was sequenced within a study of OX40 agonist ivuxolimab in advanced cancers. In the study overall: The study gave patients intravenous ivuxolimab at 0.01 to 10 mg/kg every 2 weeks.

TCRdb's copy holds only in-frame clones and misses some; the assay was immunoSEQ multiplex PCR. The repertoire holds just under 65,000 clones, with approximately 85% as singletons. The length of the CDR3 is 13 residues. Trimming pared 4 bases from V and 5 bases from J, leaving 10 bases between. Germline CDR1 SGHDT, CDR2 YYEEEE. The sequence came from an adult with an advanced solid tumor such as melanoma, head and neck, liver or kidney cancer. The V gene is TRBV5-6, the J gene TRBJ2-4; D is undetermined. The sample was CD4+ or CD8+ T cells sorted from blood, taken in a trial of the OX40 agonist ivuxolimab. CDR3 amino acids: CASSDVGQNIQYF. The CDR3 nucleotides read TGTGCCAGCAGCGACGTAGGCCAAAACATTCAGTACTTC.